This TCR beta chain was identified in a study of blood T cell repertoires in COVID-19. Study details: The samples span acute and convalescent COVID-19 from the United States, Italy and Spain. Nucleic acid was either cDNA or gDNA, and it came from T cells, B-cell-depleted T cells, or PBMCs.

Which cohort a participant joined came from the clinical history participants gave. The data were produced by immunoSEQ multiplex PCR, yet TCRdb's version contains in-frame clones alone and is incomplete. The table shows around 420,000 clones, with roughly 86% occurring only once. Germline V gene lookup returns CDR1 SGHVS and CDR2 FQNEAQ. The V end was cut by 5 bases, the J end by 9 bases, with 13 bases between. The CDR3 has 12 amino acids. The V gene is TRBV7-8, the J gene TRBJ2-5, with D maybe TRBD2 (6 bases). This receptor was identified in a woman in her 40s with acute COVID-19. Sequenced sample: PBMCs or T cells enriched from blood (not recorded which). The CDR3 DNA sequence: TGTGCCAGCAGCCATCTGGAGGGAGCCCAGTACTTC. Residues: CASSHLEGAQYF.